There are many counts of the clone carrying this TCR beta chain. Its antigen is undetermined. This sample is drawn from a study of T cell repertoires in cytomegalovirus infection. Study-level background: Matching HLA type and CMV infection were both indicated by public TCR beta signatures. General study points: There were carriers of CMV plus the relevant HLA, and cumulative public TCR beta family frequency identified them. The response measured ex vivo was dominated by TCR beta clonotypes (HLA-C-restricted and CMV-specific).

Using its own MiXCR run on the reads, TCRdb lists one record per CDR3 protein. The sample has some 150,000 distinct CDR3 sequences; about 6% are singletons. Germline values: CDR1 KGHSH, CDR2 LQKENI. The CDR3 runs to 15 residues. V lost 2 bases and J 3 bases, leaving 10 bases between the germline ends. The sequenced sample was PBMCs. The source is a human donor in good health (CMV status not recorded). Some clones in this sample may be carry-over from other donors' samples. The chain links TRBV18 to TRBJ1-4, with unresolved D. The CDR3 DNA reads TGTGCCAGCTCACCAAGGAGGGAGGCTAATGAAAAACTGTTTTTT. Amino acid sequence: CASSPRREANEKLFF.